This entry describes one TCR beta chain. Its cognate antigen has yet to be identified. No clone much larger than this one lies a single base away; base qualities are absent. This sample is part of a study of blood T cell repertoires in COVID-19 (dated by TCRdb to between 2020 and 2021). Concerning the study at large: Collaborator samples came from the United States, Italy and Spain and covered acute and convalescent phases of COVID-19. Subjects who had been exposed to COVID-19, were actively infected with it, or had recovered from it provided the deeply sampled blood TCRbeta repertoires that made up the dataset. Samples were obtained from the ongoing ImmuneRACE study (first 160 participants) and from 1,200 or so subjects provided by 6 global collaborators. Nearly every sample came with metadata listing a de-identified subject ID, COVID-19 status, age in years and sex. The repertoires were released in a freely available public database meant as a resource for research on the immune response to SARS-CoV-2. The prospective study material was composed of cDNA or gDNA derived from T cells, B-cell-depleted T cells, or PBMCs. Where available, HLA class I and class II types were obtained from metadata supplied by the sample provider rather than from assay-based typing.

What the work shows at the level of the full study, not this receptor alone: Clinical and demographic metadata were provided uncurated, with the amount varying by source and participant.

The immunoSEQ Assay, a bias-controlled multiplex PCR, was used to amplify TCRbeta CDR3 regions from genomic DNA. Under the source paper's analysis protocol: The number of nucleated cells in each sample was estimated from the amplification of reference gene primers within the assay. To quantify the absolute abundance of each unique TCRbeta CDR3 rearrangement, sequence reads were collapsed and filtered. Productive Simpson clonality was computed per sample as the square root of Simpson's diversity index over productive rearrangements. TCRdb carries this immuneACCESS record with in-frame sequences only. Its versions omit some clonotypes, under half of them owing to an unresolved V gene in the studies checked, with the rest unexplained. The D gene and trimming were derived from the DNA, and the V and J assignments and clone size from that table. Across this sample there are 15,000 to 20,000 clones, with around 91% seen only once. Clones ranked in the top ten supply about 4.5% of the sample.

The collaborating institutions used their own protocols to collect whole blood in K2EDTA tubes. For TCRbeta analysis, collaborators shipped samples in one of three forms: frozen whole blood, isolated PBMCs, or DNA extracted from either of those sample types. The CDR3 has 15 amino acids, counting the end cysteine and phenylalanine. Only CDR3 DNA remains: 45 bases, in frame from the first base. V was cut back by 5 bases and J by 3 bases, leaving a gap of 16 bases between them. The CDR1 and CDR2 encoded by the germline V gene (reference sequence) are LNHDA and SQIVND. The sequenced sample was peripheral blood. The V gene is TRBV19 and the J gene is TRBJ1-1, and perhaps TRBD1 as D gene, on 5 matching bases. This TCR derives from a man aged 55 to 69 with active COVID-19. CDR3 protein: CASSSPGSGDTEAFF. Here is the DNA: TGTGCCAGTAGTTCCCCAGGGAGCGGGGACACTGAAGCTTTCTTT.